Each of the 31 T cell receptor delta chains below was sequenced from the same sample in a study of gamma-delta chains in newborns, infants, children. TCRdb re-called clones from the reads via CATT. The sample contains under 3,500 delta-chain clones, around 45% of which appear only once. Specimen: blood, collected at baseline. Every receptor here comes from a child who received the measles vaccine.

This clone is termed large (0.1 to 1%). The CDR3 protein is CAFREAYWGISTDKLIF. The DNA for the CDR3 is TGTGCCTTTAGGGAGGCCTACTGGGGGATCTCCACCGATAAACTCATCTTT. This chain links TRDV3 with TRDJ1; 10 bases agree with TRDD3. After removal of 0 bases from V and 1 base from J, the junction contained 11 bases not matched to a gene. This CDR3 spans 17 amino acids. Germline V gene data show CDR1 as TVYSNPD and CDR2 as GDNSRS (reference sequence). Based on the CDR3 plus reference TRDV3 and TRDJ1, the full variable domain is CDKVTQSSPDQTVASGSEVVLLCTYDTVYSNPDLFWYRIRPDYSFQFVFYGDNSRSEGADFTQGRFSVKHILTQKAFHLVISPVRTEDSATYYCAFREAYWGISTDKLIFGKGTRVTVEP.

The chain has TRDV2 and TRDJ1; 9 bases agree with TRDD3. With 3 bases clipped from V and 2 bases from J, the junction kept 9 bases outside the gene matches. The CDR3 consists of 16 residues. The germline V gene has CDR1 GEAIGNYY and CDR2 EKD. CDR3 in amino acids: CACDRWGIGGTDKLIF. CDR3 DNA: TGTGCCTGTGACCGCTGGGGGATTGGCGGGACCGATAAACTCATCTTT.

V gene TRDV1 combines with J gene TRDJ1, with D uncertain. From germline, CDR1 is TSWWSYY and CDR2 QGS. Trimming removed 4 bases at V and 10 bases at J, with 31 bases between. The CDR3 runs 18 residues. The CDR3 DNA follows: TGTGCTCTTGGGGCTCCGCCCGTCCCCCTCAATACACCGAGAATACTCATCTTT. Its protein is CALGAPPVPLNTPRILIF.

Relative to its sample, this clone is medium-sized. The CDR3 region has the DNA TGTGCTCTTGGGGACCGGAAGGCCTTCCTACTACCCGGTGGAAGGTACACCGATAAACTCATCTTT. It encodes CALGDRKAFLLPGGRYTDKLIF. The chain employs TRDV1 and TRDJ1; TRDD2 matches 9 bases. The J segment lost 0 bases and the V segment lost 3 bases, leaving 23 bases of the junction unmatched. CDR3 size: 22 residues. Per the germline V gene, CDR1 is TSWWSYY and CDR2 is QGS.

The chain combines TRDV3 with TRDJ1, with 13 bases that match TRDD3. This CDR3 has 18 amino acids. Per germline, CDR1 TVYSNPD and CDR2 GDNSRS (reference sequence). J lost 0 bases, V lost 1 base, and 11 bases had no gene match. The chain's CDR3 is CAFTFLLGDTWDTDKLIF. In DNA, the CDR3 is TGTGCCTTTACTTTCCTACTGGGGGATACGTGGGACACCGATAAACTCATCTTT. The full variable domain, with the rest looked up from reference TRDV3 and TRDJ1, is CDKVTQSSPDQTVASGSEVVLLCTYDTVYSNPDLFWYRIRPDYSFQFVFYGDNSRSEGADFTQGRFSVKHILTQKAFHLVISPVRTEDSATYYCAFTFLLGDTWDTDKLIFGKGTRVTVEP.

The gene calls are TRDV1 and TRDJ1, with TRDD3 identical over 13 bases. Germline values: CDR1 TSWWSYY, CDR2 QGS. With V trimmed by 2 bases and J by 6 bases, 15 bases remained unmatched. This CDR3 is 19 amino acids long. The CDR3: CALGEEPVPYWGIRNKLIF. The CDR3 bases are TGTGCTCTTGGGGAAGAACCCGTTCCCTACTGGGGGATACGGAATAAACTCATCTTT.

This clone counts as large. The sample holds other DNA sequences that translate to the same CDR3. The chain combines TRDV1 with TRDJ3; 7 nucleotides line up with TRDD3. V lost 0 bases to trimming and J lost 5 bases; unmatched junction nucleotides: 13. The CDR3 is made up of 20 amino acids. Germline V gene data show CDR1 as TSWWSYY and CDR2 as QGS. The CDR3 loop is CALGELDRGGLPRDTRQMFF. The CDR3 nucleotides are TGTGCTCTTGGGGAACTAGATCGTGGGGGACTACCCCGGGACACCCGACAGATGTTTTTC.

This rearrangement joins TRDV1 to TRDJ1; 7 bases map to TRDD3. Trimming took 0 bases from V and 0 from J; bases not matched to a gene: 19. The germline CDR1 and CDR2 sequences are TSWWSYY and QGS. The CDR3 extends over 21 amino acids. The CDR3, as DNA: TGTGCTCTTGGGGAACTAGACCCCTCACCCTACAGTCTGGGGGACACCGATAAACTCATCTTT. It yields the protein CALGELDPSPYSLGDTDKLIF.

CDR3 nucleotides: TGTGCTCTTGGGGAACTTACCTTCCTACTTCACCGGGCCGATAAACTCATCTTT. It encodes CALGELTFLLHRADKLIF. The chain carries TRDV1 and TRDJ1; the match to TRDD2 covers 9 bases. The CDR3 extends over 18 amino acids. The germline CDR1 and CDR2 sequences are TSWWSYY and QGS. The V segment lost 0 bases and the J segment 3 bases; nucleotides outside the gene matches: 11.

The chain uses TRDV3 and TRDJ1; 8 bases fit TRDD2. The CDR3 sequence is 18 residues long. Germline values: CDR1 TVYSNPD, CDR2 GDNSRS (reference sequence). The V and J ends lost 4 bases and 10 bases, in that order; junction bases with no gene match: 29. The CDR3 here is CASTPLPTLGAPQVTLIF. The CDR3 DNA follows: TGTGCCTCCACCCCTCTTCCTACGTTGGGGGCACCCCAGGTTACACTCATCTTT.

This clone was detected a few times. This sequence joins TRDV1 and TRDJ2; the match to TRDD3 covers 12 bases. This CDR3 has 25 amino acids. Germline V gene lookup returns CDR1 TSWWSYY and CDR2 QGS. Trimming cost V 5 bases and J 5 bases; bases outside gene matches: 33. The CDR3 DNA is TGTGCTCTTGGGCCTCATGGGCCGTGGCTCAGAATAGACCACTGGGGGATACAGGGAACAGCACAACTCTTCTTT. Translation gives CALGPHGPWLRIDHWGIQGTAQLFF.

About this clone: One base away lies a much larger clone, so this may be a sequencing read error. Other DNA sequences in this sample translate to the same CDR3. The chain uses TRDV1 and TRDJ1, with 7 bases identical to TRDD2. Germline V gives CDR1 TSWWSYY, CDR2 QGS. The CDR3 is 19 residues long. CDR3 amino acids: CALGELIPTVGTYTDKLIF. CDR3 DNA sequence: TGTGCTCTTGGGGAACTCATTCCTACGGTGGGTACTTACACCGATAAGCTCATCTTT.

In regard to this clone: Other nucleotide sequences in the sample specify the same CDR3. This sequence joins TRDV3 and TRDJ1; 13 bases agree with TRDD3. V was clipped by 2 bases and J by 0 bases; unmatched bases: 24. Germline CDR1 and CDR2: TVYSNPD and GDNSRS (reference sequence). The CDR3 is 22 residues long. The CDR3 loop reads CAFYKSQTHTGGYALYTDKLIF. The CDR3 DNA is TGTGCCTTTTACAAGTCCCAGACACATACTGGGGGATACGCCCTGTACACCGATAAACTCATCTTT. Complete variable domain (other parts from reference TRDV3 and TRDJ1): CDKVTQSSPDQTVASGSEVVLLCTYDTVYSNPDLFWYRIRPDYSFQFVFYGDNSRSEGADFTQGRFSVKHILTQKAFHLVISPVRTEDSATYYCAFYKSQTHTGGYALYTDKLIFGKGTRVTVEP.

With respect to this clone: It may be a read error: a sequence one base away is much more abundant. The chain employs TRDV1 and TRDJ1; 9 nucleotides agree with TRDD2. V shed 1 base, J shed 4 bases, and the junction held 19 bases outside the gene matches. Looked up from germline, CDR1 is TSWWSYY and CDR2 is QGS. This CDR3 region has 20 residues. CDR3 amino acids: CALGEPPAFLRRLGIDKLIF. The CDR3 region has the DNA TGTGCTCTTGGGGAACCCCCTGCCTTCCTACGTCGGTTGGGGATCGATAAACTCATCTTT.

With regard to this clone: A much more abundant neighbour one base away suggests this may be a read error. The same CDR3 is also encoded by other DNA sequences in this sample. The V call is TRDV1, the J call TRDJ1; D gene unclear. Germline V lookup: CDR1 TSWWSYY, CDR2 QGS. V dropped 0 bases and J dropped 5 bases, with 19 bases sitting between them. This CDR3 comprises 17 residues. The CDR3 is CALGELVLSSGGDKLIF. The CDR3 bases are TGTGCTCTTGGGGAACTCGTCCTGAGTTCTGGAGGGGATAAACTCATCTTT.

In its sample, this clone was seen once. The chain is built from TRDV1 and TRDJ1; TRDD3 matches at 12 bases. Trimming removed 0 bases from V and 0 bases from J; junction bases left unmatched: 23. This CDR3 contains 24 residues. From germline, CDR1 is TSWWSYY and CDR2 QGS. The CDR3 is CALGELGRTLTGGYSNPYTDKLIF. CDR3 nucleotides: TGTGCTCTTGGGGAACTAGGCCGGACCCTTACTGGGGGATACTCTAACCCGTACACCGATAAACTCATCTTT.

As concerns this clone: One end of the junction fails to match germline, which may point to a read error. The chain combines TRDV1 with TRDJ1, with 12 nucleotides matching TRDD3. This CDR3 has 23 residues. Germline CDR1 TSWWSYY, CDR2 QGS. CDR3 residues: CAHGELRQPTNCYWGIQADKLIF. CDR3 nucleotides: TGTGCTCATGGGGAACTGAGGCAACCTACCAACTGCTACTGGGGGATACAAGCCGATAAACTCATCTTT.

Remarks on this clone: A much larger clone differs from this one at a single base, so this may be a read error. The V and J genes are TRDV1 and TRDJ1, with a possible D match to TRDD3 (5 bases). CDR1 TSWWSYY and CDR2 QGS come from the germline V gene. CDR3 length: 15 amino acids. CDR3: CAHGERGLSPDKLIF. Written as DNA, the CDR3 is TGTGCTCATGGGGAACGCGGCCTCTCGCCCGATAAACTCATCTTT.

This clone was counted only a few times. This chain links TRAV29/DV5 with TRDJ1; D gene ambiguous. The CDR3 runs to 13 residues. The V gene lost 5 bases and the J gene lost 0 bases, with 11 bases spanning the gap. Germline CDR1 reads NSMFDY; CDR2 reads ISSIKDK. The CDR3 spells CAAKRPDTDKLIF. The CDR3 DNA reads TGTGCAGCGAAGCGGCCCGACACCGATAAACTCATCTTT.

This clone is labeled medium-sized. The V and J genes are TRDV1 and TRDJ1, with 9 bases identical to TRDD3. The CDR3 spans 23 residues. V lost 1 base and J lost 0; bases outside the gene matches: 24. Per the germline V gene, CDR1 is TSWWSYY and CDR2 is QGS. The CDR3 loop is CALGEPYTRPSLKYWGNTDKLIF. CDR3 DNA sequence: TGTGCTCTTGGGGAACCTTATACTAGGCCTTCCTTAAAATACTGGGGGAACACCGATAAACTCATCTTT.

This rearrangement joins TRDV2 to TRDJ3; 9 bases agree with TRDD3. With V trimmed by 0 bases and J by 0 bases, 8 bases remained unmatched. CDR3 length: 20 residues. Germline values: CDR1 GEAIGNYY, CDR2 EKD. CDR3 protein: CACDTVLGDLSSWDTRQMFF. CDR3 nucleotide sequence: TGTGCCTGTGACACCGTACTGGGGGACCTTAGCTCCTGGGACACCCGACAGATGTTTTTC.

The J gene is TRDJ1, the V gene TRDV1, with TRDD3 matching over 10 bases. The germline gives CDR1 TSWWSYY, CDR2 QGS. This CDR3 has 22 amino acids. V shed 1 base and J 0 bases; nucleotides not matched to a gene: 20. The CDR3: CALGERYGTTPGGYADTDKLIF. As DNA, the CDR3 is TGTGCTCTTGGGGAACGTTACGGAACGACGCCGGGGGGATACGCAGACACCGATAAACTCATCTTT.

This clone was seen a few times. V usage is TRDV1 and J usage is TRDJ1, with D maybe TRDD2 (6 bases). The ends were cut back, 4 bases at V and 3 bases at J, with 18 bases in the middle. Looked up from germline, CDR1 is TSWWSYY and CDR2 is QGS. CDR3 size: 16 residues. For the CDR3, the DNA is TGTGCTCTTGGGGTCCTCCTTCCGCCGGCCCCCGATAAACTCATCTTT. Encoded protein: CALGVLLPPAPDKLIF.

The rearrangement uses TRDV2 and TRDJ1, with 10 bases matching TRDD3. This CDR3 is built from 19 residues. Germline lookup yields CDR1 GEAIGNYY and CDR2 EKD. With V trimmed by 0 bases and J by 0 bases, 12 bases remained unmatched. CDR3 loop: CACDTGMGDTPPYTDKLIF. The CDR3 region has the DNA TGTGCCTGTGACACCGGGATGGGGGATACCCCCCCGTACACCGATAAACTCATCTTT.

J is TRDJ1 and V is TRDV3, with D perhaps matching TRDD3 (5 bases). The CDR3 consists of 16 residues. The V gene lost 2 bases and the J gene lost 0 bases, with 19 bases spanning the gap. From germline, CDR1 is TVYSNPD and CDR2 GDNSRS (reference sequence). CDR3 amino acids: CAFSSWGTMYTDKLIF. DNA for the CDR3: TGTGCCTTTTCCTCTTGGGGAACCATGTACACCGATAAACTCATCTTT. Full variable domain (rest looked up from reference TRDV3 and TRDJ1): CDKVTQSSPDQTVASGSEVVLLCTYDTVYSNPDLFWYRIRPDYSFQFVFYGDNSRSEGADFTQGRFSVKHILTQKAFHLVISPVRTEDSATYYCAFSSWGTMYTDKLIFGKGTRVTVEP.

This clone has a handful of counts. This chain uses TRDV2 with TRDJ1; TRDD3 matches at 8 bases. Unmatched junction bases numbered 15, after V lost 0 bases and J lost 1 base. The CDR3 loop spans 19 amino acids. Germline lookup yields CDR1 GEAIGNYY and CDR2 EKD. In nucleotides, the CDR3 is TGTGCCTGTGACACCGTCATGGGGATACCTTCAGTCCCCACCGATAAACTCATCTTT. It specifies CACDTVMGIPSVPTDKLIF.

This clone is large (0.1 to 1%). V gene TRDV1 combines with J gene TRDJ1, with 10 bases identical to TRDD3. This CDR3 spans 21 amino acids. Germline CDR1 reads TSWWSYY; CDR2 reads QGS. V lost 4 bases, J lost 0 bases, and 20 bases stayed unmatched. Here the CDR3 reads CALGALRPSCLGDIDTDKLIF. The CDR3 DNA sequence: TGTGCTCTTGGGGCCCTCCGGCCTTCCTGCCTGGGGGATATCGACACCGATAAACTCATCTTT.

About this clone itself: This may come from a read error, since a much larger clone is one base off. This chain uses TRDV3 with TRDJ1, with 13 positions matching TRDD3. Germline CDR1 TVYSNPD, CDR2 GDNSRS (reference sequence). The CDR3 totals 21 residues. This chain's CDR3 is CASTRPSYQHWGIRLLDILIF. The CDR3 DNA reads TGTGCCTCTACCCGGCCTTCCTACCAACACTGGGGGATACGTTTACTCGATATACTCATCTTT.

By its share, this clone is large. Within the sample, other DNA sequences also encode this same CDR3. The CDR3 spells CALGESLFLWQVLNRLIF. In DNA form, the CDR3 reads TGTGCTCTTGGGGAATCACTCTTCCTATGGCAAGTACTAAATAGACTCATCTTT. The chain couples TRDV1 to TRDJ1; tentatively, D is TRDD2 (7 bases). In germline, CDR1 is TSWWSYY, CDR2 QGS. The V end lost 2 bases, the J end lost 10 bases, and 29 bases lay between the germline ends. CDR3 size: 18 residues.

For this clone: A single base is all that separates this from a far larger clone, so a read error is likely. This chain joins TRDV2 and TRDJ1, with 11 bases fitting TRDD3. CDR3 length equals 18 residues. The germline gives CDR1 GEAIGNYY, CDR2 EKD. Here the CDR3 reads CARDPLERGGYAIDKLIF. CDR3 DNA sequence: TGTGCCCGTGATCCCTTGGAGCGTGGGGGATACGCAATAGATAAACTCATCTTT.

This clone was observed a few times. Other DNA sequences within the sample encode an identical CDR3. The rearrangement joins TRDV3 to TRDJ1; TRDD3 matches 10 bases. The trim removed 4 bases at V and 3 bases at J, leaving 17 bases unmatched. This CDR3 has 17 amino acids. CDR1 TVYSNPD and CDR2 GDNSRS come from the germline V gene (reference sequence). The CDR3, as DNA: TGTGCCTCCGAGTTCCTACCTGACTGGGGGATCGCCGATAAACTCATCTTT. It yields the protein CASEFLPDWGIADKLIF.